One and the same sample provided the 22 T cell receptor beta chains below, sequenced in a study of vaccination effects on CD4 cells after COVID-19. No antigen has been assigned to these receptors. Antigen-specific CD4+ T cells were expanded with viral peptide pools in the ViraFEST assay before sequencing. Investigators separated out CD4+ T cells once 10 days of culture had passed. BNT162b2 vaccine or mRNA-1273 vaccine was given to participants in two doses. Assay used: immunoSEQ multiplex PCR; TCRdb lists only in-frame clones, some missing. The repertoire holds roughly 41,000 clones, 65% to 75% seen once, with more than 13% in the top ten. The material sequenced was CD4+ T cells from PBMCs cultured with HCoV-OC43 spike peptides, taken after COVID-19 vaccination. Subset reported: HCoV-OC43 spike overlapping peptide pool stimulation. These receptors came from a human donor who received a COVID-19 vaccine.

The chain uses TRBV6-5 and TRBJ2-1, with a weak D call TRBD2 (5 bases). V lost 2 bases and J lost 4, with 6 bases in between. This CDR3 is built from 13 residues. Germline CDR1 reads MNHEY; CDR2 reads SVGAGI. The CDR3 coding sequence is TGTGCCAGCAGTTACGGGAGATACAATGAGCAGTTCTTC. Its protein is CASSYGRYNEQFF.

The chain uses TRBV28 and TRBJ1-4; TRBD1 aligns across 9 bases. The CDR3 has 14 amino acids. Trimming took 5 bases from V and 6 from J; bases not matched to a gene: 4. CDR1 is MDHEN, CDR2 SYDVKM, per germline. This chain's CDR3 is CASSLGQGYEKLFF. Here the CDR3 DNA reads TGTGCCAGCAGTCTGGGACAGGGCTATGAAAAACTGTTTTTT.

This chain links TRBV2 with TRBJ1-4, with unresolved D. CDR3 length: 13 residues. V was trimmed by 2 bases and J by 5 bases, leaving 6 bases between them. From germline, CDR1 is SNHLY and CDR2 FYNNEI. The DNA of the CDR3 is TGTGCCAGCAGTGAATATAGAAATGAAAAACTGTTTTTT. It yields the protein CASSEYRNEKLFF.

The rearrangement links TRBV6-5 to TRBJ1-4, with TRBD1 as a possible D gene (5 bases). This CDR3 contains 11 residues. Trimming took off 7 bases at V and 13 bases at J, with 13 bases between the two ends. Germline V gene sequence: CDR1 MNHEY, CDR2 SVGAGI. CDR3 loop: CASTISGVLFF. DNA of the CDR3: TGTGCCAGCACCATCTCGGGGGTACTGTTTTTT.

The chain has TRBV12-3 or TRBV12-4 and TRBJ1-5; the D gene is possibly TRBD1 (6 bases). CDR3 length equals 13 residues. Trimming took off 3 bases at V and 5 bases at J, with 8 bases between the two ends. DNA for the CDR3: TGTGCCAGCAGTTTTAACAGGGATCAGCCCCAGCATTTT. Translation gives CASSFNRDQPQHF.

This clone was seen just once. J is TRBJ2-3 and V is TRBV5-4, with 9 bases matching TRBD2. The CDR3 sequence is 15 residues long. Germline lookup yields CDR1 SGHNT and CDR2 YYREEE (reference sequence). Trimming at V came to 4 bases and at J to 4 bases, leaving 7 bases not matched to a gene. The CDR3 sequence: CASSMRGGEPDTQYF. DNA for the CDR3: TGTGCCAGCAGCATGCGCGGGGGGGAACCAGATACGCAGTATTTT.

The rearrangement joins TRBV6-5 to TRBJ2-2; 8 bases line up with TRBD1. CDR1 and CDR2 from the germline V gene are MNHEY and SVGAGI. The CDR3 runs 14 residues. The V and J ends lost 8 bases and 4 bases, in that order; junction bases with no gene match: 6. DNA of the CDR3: TGTGCCAGCTGCAGGGGGCGCCTCACCGGGGAGCTGTTTTTT. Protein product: CASCRGRLTGELFF.

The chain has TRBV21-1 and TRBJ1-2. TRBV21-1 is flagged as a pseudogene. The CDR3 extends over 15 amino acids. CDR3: CASSKGPGVNYGYTF. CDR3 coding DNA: TGTGCCAGCAGCAAAGGCCCCGGGGTTAACTATGGCTACACCTTC.

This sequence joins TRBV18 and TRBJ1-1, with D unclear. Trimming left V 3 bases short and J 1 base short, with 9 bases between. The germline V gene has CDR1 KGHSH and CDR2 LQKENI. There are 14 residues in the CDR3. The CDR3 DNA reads TGTGCCAGCTCACCTATGGCCGAGAACACTGAAGCTTTCTTT. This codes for CASSPMAENTEAFF.

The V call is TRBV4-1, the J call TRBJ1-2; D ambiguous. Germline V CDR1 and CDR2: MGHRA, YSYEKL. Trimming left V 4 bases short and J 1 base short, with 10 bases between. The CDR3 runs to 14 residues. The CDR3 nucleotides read TGCGCCAGCAGCCTCTGGGAGGGTAACTATGGCTACACCTTC. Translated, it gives CASSLWEGNYGYTF.

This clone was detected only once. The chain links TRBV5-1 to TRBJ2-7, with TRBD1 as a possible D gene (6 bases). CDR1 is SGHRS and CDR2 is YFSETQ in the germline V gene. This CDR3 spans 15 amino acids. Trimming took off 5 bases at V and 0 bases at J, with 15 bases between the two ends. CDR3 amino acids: CASRTDRTTSYEQYF. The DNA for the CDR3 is TGCGCCAGCAGAACCGACAGGACAACCTCCTACGAGCAGTACTTC.

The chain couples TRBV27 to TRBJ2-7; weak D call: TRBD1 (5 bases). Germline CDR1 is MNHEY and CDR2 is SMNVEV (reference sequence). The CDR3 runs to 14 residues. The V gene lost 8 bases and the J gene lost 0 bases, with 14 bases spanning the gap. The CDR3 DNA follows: TGTGCCAGCCAAGACAGACCCGACTCCTACGAGCAGTACTTC. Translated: CASQDRPDSYEQYF.

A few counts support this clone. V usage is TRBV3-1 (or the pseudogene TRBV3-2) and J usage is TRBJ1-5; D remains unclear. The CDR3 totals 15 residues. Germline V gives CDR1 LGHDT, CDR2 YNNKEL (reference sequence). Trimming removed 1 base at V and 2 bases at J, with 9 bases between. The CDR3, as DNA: TGTGCCAGCAGCCAAGGGGGTAACGGCAATCAGCCCCAGCATTTT. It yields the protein CASSQGGNGNQPQHF.

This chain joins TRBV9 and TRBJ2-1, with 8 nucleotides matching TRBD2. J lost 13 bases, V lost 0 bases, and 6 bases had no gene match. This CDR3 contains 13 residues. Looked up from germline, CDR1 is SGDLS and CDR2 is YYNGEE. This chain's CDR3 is CASSVAPGLDQFF. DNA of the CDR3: TGTGCCAGCAGCGTAGCTCCGGGACTAGATCAGTTCTTC.

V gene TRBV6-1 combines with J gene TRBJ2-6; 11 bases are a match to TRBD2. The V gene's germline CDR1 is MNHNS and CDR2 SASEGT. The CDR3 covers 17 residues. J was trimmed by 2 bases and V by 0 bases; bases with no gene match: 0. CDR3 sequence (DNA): TGTGCCAGCAGTGAAGCTAGCGGGAGGGCTGGGGCCAACGTCCTGACTTTC. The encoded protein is CASSEASGRAGANVLTF.

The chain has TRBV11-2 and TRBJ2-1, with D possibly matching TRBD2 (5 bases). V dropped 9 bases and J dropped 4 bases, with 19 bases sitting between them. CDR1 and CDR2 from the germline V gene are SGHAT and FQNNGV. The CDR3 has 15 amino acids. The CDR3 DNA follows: TGTGCCAGTGGCTTGGGTAGCGCGGATTACAATGAGCAGTTCTTC. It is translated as CASGLGSADYNEQFF.

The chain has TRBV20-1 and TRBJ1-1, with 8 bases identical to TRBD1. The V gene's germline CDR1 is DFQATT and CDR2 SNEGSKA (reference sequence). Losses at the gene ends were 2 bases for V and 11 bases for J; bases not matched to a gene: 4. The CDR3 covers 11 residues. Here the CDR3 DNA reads TGCAGTGCTAGACCAACAGGGGGGGCTTTCTTT. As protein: CSARPTGGAFF.

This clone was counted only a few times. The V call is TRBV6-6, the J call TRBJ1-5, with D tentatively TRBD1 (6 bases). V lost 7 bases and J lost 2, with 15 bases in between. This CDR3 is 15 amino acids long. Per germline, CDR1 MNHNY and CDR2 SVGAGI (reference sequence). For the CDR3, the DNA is TGTGCCAGCAATAATGTCCGACAGGGCAATCAGCCCCAGCATTTT. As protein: CASNNVRQGNQPQHF.

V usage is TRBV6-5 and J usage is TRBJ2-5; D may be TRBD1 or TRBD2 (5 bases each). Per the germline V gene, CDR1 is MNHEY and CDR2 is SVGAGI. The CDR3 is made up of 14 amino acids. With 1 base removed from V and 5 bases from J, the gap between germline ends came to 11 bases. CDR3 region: CASSYLGVEETQYF. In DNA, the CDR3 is TGTGCCAGCAGTTACTTGGGGGTTGAGGAGACCCAGTACTTC.

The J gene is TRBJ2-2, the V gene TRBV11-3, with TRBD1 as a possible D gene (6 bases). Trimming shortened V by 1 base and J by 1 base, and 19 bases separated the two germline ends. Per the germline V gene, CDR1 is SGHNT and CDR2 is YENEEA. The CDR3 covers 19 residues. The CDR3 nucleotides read TGTGCCAGCAGCTTAGGGGGTATCTTCAGGGGCAGGAACACCGGGGAGCTGTTTTTT. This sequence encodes CASSLGGIFRGRNTGELFF.

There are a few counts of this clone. For the CDR3, the DNA is TGTGCCAGCAGCTTGCTTGACACTGCCTATGGCTACACCTTC. The encoded protein is CASSLLDTAYGYTF. This chain uses TRBV7-9 with TRBJ1-2; D remains unclear. This CDR3 has 14 amino acids. CDR1 SEHNR and CDR2 FQNEAQ come from the germline V gene (reference sequence). The V gene lost 3 bases and the J gene lost 4 bases, with 12 bases spanning the gap.

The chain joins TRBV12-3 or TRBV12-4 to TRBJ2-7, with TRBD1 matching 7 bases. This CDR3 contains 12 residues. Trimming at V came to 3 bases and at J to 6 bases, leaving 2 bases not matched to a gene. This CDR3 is CASSLTGTEQYF. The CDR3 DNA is TGTGCCAGCAGTTTGACAGGGACCGAGCAGTACTTC.